The source of this T cell receptor beta chain is a study of blood T cell repertoires in COVID-19. For the study at large: Collection of acute and convalescent COVID-19 samples took place in the United States, Italy and Spain.

All enrollees were about 18 to 90 years old and from roughly 22 US areas. Participant-reported clinical history was the basis for cohort assignment. This clone was found many times. CDR3 length: 14 residues. J was trimmed by 4 bases and V by 5 bases; bases with no gene match: 7. The germline V gene encodes CDR1 SGHNT and CDR2 YYREEE (reference sequence). In the original analysis: Reference gene primers were amplified, and this amplification served to estimate nucleated cell counts. Profiling relied on immunoSEQ multiplex PCR, and the TCRdb table lists in-frame clones only, not all of them. V and J calls and clone size are as listed in that table; D and trimming were resolved from the DNA. The sample holds roughly 150,000 clones, approximately 79% seen once.

Sequenced material: PBMCs or T cells enriched from blood (not recorded which). This receptor was taken from a woman in her seventies in a cohort exposed to, infected with or recovered from COVID-19 (not recorded which). The rearrangement joins TRBV5-4 to TRBJ1-2; TRBD1 matches 8 bases. CDR3 sequence reads: CASSLGQGLYGYTF. The CDR3 DNA follows: TGTGCCAGCAGTTTAGGACAGGGACTCTATGGCTACACCTTC.